These T cell receptor beta chains were read from a single sample in a study of immune cell composition in non-small cell lung cancer. Here immunoSEQ multiplex PCR was the method, and the copy in TCRdb shows in-frame clones only, minus some. In the table there are 7,000 to 8,000 clones, about two thirds of which are singletons. The specimen sequenced was lung tumor tissue. These receptors were collected from a human donor with non-small cell lung cancer. Each CDR3 is given with its conserved first and last residue. D genes are given only for firm matches. Where a row states a size, it is once, few, many or the class of an expanded clone; other rows omit it.

TRBJ2-5 | . | TRBV6-6 | . | CASMLVAEQETQYF | TGTGCCAGCATGCTCGTAGCGGAACAAGAGACCCAGTACTTC
TRBJ1-3 | . | TRBV7-2 | . | CASSLEGRVGNTIYF | TGTGCCAGCAGCTTAGAGGGCAGGGTGGGAAACACCATATATTTT
TRBJ2-3 | TRBD1 | TRBV19 | once | CASSIGGQVDTQYF | TGTGCCAGTAGTATAGGAGGACAGGTAGATACGCAGTATTTT
TRBJ2-1 | TRBD2 | TRBV7-6 | . | CASSLARMGLAGGKVEQFF | TGTGCCAGCAGCTTAGCTCGTATGGGACTAGCGGGGGGAAAAGTTGAGCAGTTCTTC
TRBJ1-1 | . | TRBV27 | few | CASSRRQSGEAFF | TGTGCCAGCAGTAGAAGACAGTCGGGTGAAGCTTTCTTT
TRBJ2-7 | . | TRBV14 | . | CASSQQRKSYEQYF | TGTGCCAGCAGCCAACAGCGGAAATCCTACGAGCAGTACTTC
TRBJ2-7 | . | TRBV12-5 | . | CASGLDGVYEQYF | TGTGCTAGTGGTCTGGACGGGGTCTACGAGCAGTACTTC
TRBJ1-4 | . | TRBV28 | . | CASSSQDPTNEKLFF | TGTGCCAGCAGTTCACAGGACCCAACTAATGAAAAACTGTTTTTT
TRBJ2-3 | . | TRBV2 | . | CASSGLREDTQYF | TGTGCCAGCAGTGGGTTGAGAGAAGATACGCAGTATTTT
TRBJ1-2 | . | TRBV30 | . | CAWSPGLGINYGYTF | TGTGCCTGGAGTCCCGGTTTGGGCATTAACTATGGCTACACCTTC
TRBJ1-4 | TRBD1 | TRBV9 | . | CASSVGGRGAEKLFF | TGTGCCAGCAGCGTAGGGGGCAGGGGGGCTGAAAAACTGTTTTTT
TRBJ2-5 | TRBD1 | TRBV19 | once | CASRPLGTGGFQETQYF | TGTGCCAGTAGGCCCCTTGGGACAGGGGGCTTTCAAGAGACCCAGTACTTC
TRBJ2-1 | TRBD2 | TRBV30 | . | CAWSVRASGPLSKFF | TGTGCCTGGAGTGTAAGGGCTAGCGGGCCCCTATCGAAGTTCTTC
TRBJ1-2 | . | TRBV19 | . | CASRISIGGTLYGYTF | TGTGCCAGTAGGATATCGATCGGGGGAACCCTCTATGGCTACACCTTC
TRBJ1-1 | . | TRBV5-6 | . | CASSLAQYPLEGAFF | TGTGCCAGCAGCCTGGCACAGTATCCCCTGGAGGGGGCTTTCTTT
TRBJ2-1 | TRBD1 | TRBV19 | once | CASRRSGGLGGNEQFF | TGTGCCAGTAGGAGGTCAGGGGGCTTAGGGGGTAATGAGCAGTTCTTC
TRBJ1-5 | . | TRBV6-1 | . | CASSQDMAGNQPQHF | TGTGCCAGCAGTCAGGATATGGCAGGCAATCAGCCCCAGCATTTT
TRBJ2-3 | TRBD2 | TRBV28 | . | CASSSGLAGRADTQYF | TGTGCCAGCAGTAGTGGACTAGCGGGGCGGGCAGATACGCAGTATTTT
TRBJ2-2 | . | TRBV21-1 | few | CASSNPGGGTGGPGELFF | TGTGCCAGCAGCAACCCCGGGGGTGGGACAGGGGGCCCCGGGGAGCTGTTTTTT
TRBJ2-3 | TRBD1 | TRBV30 | few | CAWSVQGADTQYF | TGTGCCTGGAGTGTACAGGGGGCAGATACGCAGTATTTT
TRBJ2-3 | TRBD2 | TRBV7-3 | . | CASSSSSGGLGDTQYF | TGTGCCAGCAGCTCGTCAAGCGGGGGATTGGGAGATACGCAGTATTTT
TRBJ1-4 | . | TRBV6-6 | . | CASSLGGAEEKLFF | TGTGCCAGCAGCTTGGGGGGGGCCGAGGAAAAACTGTTTTTT
TRBJ2-7 | TRBD2 | TRBV2 | . | CASRPGTSAYEQYF | TGTGCCAGCAGGCCCGGGACTAGCGCCTACGAGCAGTACTTC
TRBJ2-7 | TRBD2 | TRBV5-6 | . | CASSQGPTGRGEYF | TGTGCCAGCAGCCAGGGTCCTACCGGGAGGGGGGAGTACTTC
TRBJ2-1 | . | TRBV7-9 | few | CASTSLAGPSSYNEQFF | TGTGCCAGCACCTCCCTGGCGGGTCCGAGCTCCTACAATGAGCAGTTCTTC
TRBJ1-2 | TRBD1 | TRBV9 | few | CASSVQGAPRKGYTF | TGTGCCAGCAGCGTTCAGGGGGCGCCCAGGAAGGGCTACACCTTC
TRBJ2-1 | . | TRBV6-6 | . | CASSYAGTGGDEQFF | TGTGCCAGCAGTTACGCCGGAACAGGGGGGGATGAGCAGTTCTTC
TRBJ2-4 | . | TRBV9 | . | CASSVGQRDIQYF | TGTGCCAGCAGCGTAGGGCAGCGGGACATTCAGTACTTC
TRBJ1-1 | TRBD1 | TRBV5-1 | few | CASSLSGGGTEAFF | TGCGCCAGCAGCTTGTCAGGGGGAGGCACTGAAGCTTTCTTT
TRBJ1-2 | . | TRBV19 | . | CASSHHRDKGYTF | TGTGCCAGTAGCCACCACCGGGACAAGGGCTACACCTTC
TRBJ2-5 | . | TRBV7-2 | . | CASSLKGQGFPETQYF | TGTGCCAGCAGCTTAAAAGGGCAGGGGTTCCCAGAGACCCAGTACTTC
TRBJ2-2 | . | TRBV27 | . | CASSRRVGPANTGELFF | TGTGCCAGCAGTCGACGGGTAGGTCCCGCGAACACCGGGGAGCTGTTTTTT
TRBJ1-2 | . | TRBV15 | . | CATSSPRYGTANYGYTF | TGTGCCACCAGCAGCCCCCGGTACGGAACAGCTAACTATGGCTACACCTTC
TRBJ1-4 | . | TRBV9 | . | CASSVAGTNREKLFF | TGTGCCAGCAGCGTCGCAGGCACCAATCGGGAAAAACTGTTTTTT
TRBJ2-3 | TRBD1 | TRBV5-6 | medium-sized | CASSSLRDRGPEDTQYF | TGTGCCAGCAGCTCATTACGGGACAGGGGGCCGGAAGATACGCAGTATTTT